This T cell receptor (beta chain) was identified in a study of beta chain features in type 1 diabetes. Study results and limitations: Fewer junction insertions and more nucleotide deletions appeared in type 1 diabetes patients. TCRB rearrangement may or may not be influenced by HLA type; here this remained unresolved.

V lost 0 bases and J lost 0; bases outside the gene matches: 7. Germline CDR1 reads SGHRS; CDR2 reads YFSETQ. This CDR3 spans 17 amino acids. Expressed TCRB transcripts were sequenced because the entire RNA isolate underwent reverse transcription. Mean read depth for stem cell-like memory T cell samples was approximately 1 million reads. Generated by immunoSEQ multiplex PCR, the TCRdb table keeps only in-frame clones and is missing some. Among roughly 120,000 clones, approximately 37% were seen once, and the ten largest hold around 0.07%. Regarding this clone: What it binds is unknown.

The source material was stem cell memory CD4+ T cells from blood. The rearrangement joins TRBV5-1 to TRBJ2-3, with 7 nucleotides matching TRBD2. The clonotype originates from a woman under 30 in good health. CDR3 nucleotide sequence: TGCGCCAGCAGCTTGGCCGGGCTAGCGGTGAGCACAGATACGCAGTATTTT. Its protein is CASSLAGLAVSTDTQYF.